What follows describes a single T cell receptor beta chain. Its antigen is still unknown. CD45RO/CCR7/CD25/CD127/CD95/CD27 separated CD4+ naive, central memory, regulatory and stem cell-like memory cells by sorting. This CDR3 is 15 amino acids long. Between the trimmed V and J ends, which lost 0 bases and 5 bases, there was a span of 14 bases. Per germline, CDR1 SGDLS and CDR2 YYNGEE. This record comes from a study of beta chain features in type 1 diabetes. Study results and caveats: The study found moderately but significantly shorter TCRB CDR3s in all four CD4+ subsets of Type 1 diabetes patients.

Isolated RNA was reverse transcribed in full, so expressed TCRB transcripts were sequenced. Method: immunoSEQ multiplex PCR; TCRdb's copy keeps in-frame clones and lacks some. The data show 600,000 to 700,000 clones, with 9.5% to 15% seen just once and 0.09% to 0.15% held by the top ten. This sequence originates from a man in his thirties or forties with type 1 diabetes. The chain is built from TRBV9 and TRBJ2-5, with D perhaps TRBD2 (7 bases). The sample comprised naive CD4+ T cells from blood. The CDR3 loop is CASSVGGGLGETQYF. In DNA, the CDR3 is TGTGCCAGCAGCGTAGGCGGGGGCCTAGGCGAGACCCAGTACTTC. Supplemented by reference TRBV9 and TRBJ2-5, the full variable domain reads DSGVTQTPKHLITATGQRVTLRCSPRSGDLSVYWYQQSLDQGLQFLIQYYNGEERAKGNILERFSAQQFPDLHSELNLSSLELGDSALYFCASSVGGGLGETQYFGPGTRLLVL.